The 32 T cell receptor beta chains listed next were all sequenced from one sample in a study of cytomegalovirus exposure and HLA in healthy donors. TCRdb's table, derived via immunoSEQ multiplex PCR, lists solely in-frame clones and lacks some. Among around 150,000 clones listed, approximately 82% were seen once. The sample comprised PBMCs. The receptors originated from a man aged 25-45 years in good health and CMV-seropositive.

This chain links TRBV7-2 with TRBJ2-7, with D unclear. The ends were cut back, 1 base at V and 3 bases at J, with 10 bases in the middle. This CDR3 has 14 amino acids. CDR1 and CDR2 from the germline V gene are SGHTA and FQGNSA. CDR3 in amino acids: CASSLGGSLYEQYF. In DNA form, the CDR3 reads TGTGCCAGCAGCTTAGGCGGAAGCCTCTACGAGCAGTACTTC. Combining the CDR3 with reference TRBV7-2 and TRBJ2-7 gives the whole variable domain GAGVSQSPSNKVTEKGKDVELRCDPISGHTALYWYRQSLGQGLEFLIYFQGNSAPDKSGLPSDRFSAERTGGSVSTLTIQRTQQEDSAVYLCASSLGGSLYEQYFGPGTRLTVT.

The rearrangement uses TRBV27 and TRBJ1-2; 9 bases agree with TRBD1. Germline values: CDR1 MNHEY, CDR2 SMNVEV (reference sequence). J gave up 6 bases and V 4 bases, and 3 bases lay outside the gene matches. The CDR3 has 13 amino acids. This chain's CDR3 is CASSYRGLDGYTF. In DNA, the CDR3 is TGTGCCAGCAGTTACAGGGGGCTCGATGGCTACACCTTC.

The rearrangement joins TRBV13 to TRBJ2-1, with D hard to call. CDR3 length: 13 residues. Germline CDR1 is PRHDT and CDR2 is FYEKMQ (reference sequence). V was cut by 5 bases and J by 4 bases, with 9 bases left in between. This CDR3 reads CASSPNSYNEQFF. CDR3 DNA: TGTGCCAGCAGCCCGAACTCGTACAATGAGCAGTTCTTC.

J is TRBJ2-2 and V is TRBV10-3; no clear D. The CDR3 covers 13 residues. Germline CDR1 is ENHRY and CDR2 is SYGVKD. Trimming took off 4 bases at V and 5 bases at J, with 8 bases between the two ends. CDR3 region: CAISVGVTGELFF. The CDR3 coding sequence is TGTGCCATCAGTGTTGGAGTAACCGGGGAGCTGTTTTTT.

This rearrangement joins TRBV7-8 to TRBJ1-2; 7 bases are shared with TRBD1. CDR3 length: 13 amino acids. Germline V gives CDR1 SGHVS, CDR2 FQNEAQ. With 3 bases clipped from V and 10 bases from J, the junction kept 8 bases outside the gene matches. For the CDR3, the DNA is TGTGCCAGCAGCTTTAACCGACAGGGATACTACACCTTC. Translation: CASSFNRQGYYTF. The whole variable domain, remainder taken from reference TRBV7-8 and TRBJ1-2, is GAGVSQSPRYKVAKRGQDVALRCDPISGHVSLFWYQQALGQGPEFLTYFQNEAQLDKSGLPSDRFFAERPEGSVSTLKIQRTQQEDSAVYLCASSFNRQGYYTFGSGTRLTVV.

A remark on this clone: A much bigger clone sits one base away, suggesting this may be a read error. This chain joins TRBV7-2 and TRBJ2-7, with 8 bases lining up with TRBD1. Trimming took 1 base from V and 0 from J; bases not matched to a gene: 2. The CDR3 totals 15 residues. Per the germline V gene, CDR1 is SGHTA and CDR2 is FQGNSA. This CDR3 is CASSLGQGTSYEQYF. The DNA for the CDR3 is TGTGCCAGCAGCTTAGGACAGGGGACCTCCTACGAGCAGTACTTC.

The chain uses TRBV6-5 and TRBJ1-4, with D perhaps matching TRBD1 (6 bases). Trimming pared 0 bases from V and 0 bases from J, leaving 8 bases between. This CDR3 has 16 residues. Germline CDR1 and CDR2: MNHEY and SVGAGI. CDR3 loop: CASSYSKGATNEKLFF. The CDR3 DNA sequence: TGTGCCAGCAGTTACTCGAAGGGGGCAACTAATGAAAAACTGTTTTTT.

This clone was seen only once. The chain links TRBV5-8 to TRBJ1-3; D unresolved. With 1 base removed from V and 4 bases from J, the gap between germline ends came to 15 bases. Germline V lookup: CDR1 SGHTS, CDR2 YDEGEE. The CDR3 spans 16 residues. The CDR3 sequence is CASSLLKTSGGNTIYF. The CDR3 DNA reads as TGTGCCAGCAGCTTGTTGAAAACCTCGGGAGGAAACACCATATATTTT.

The rearrangement uses TRBV9 and TRBJ2-3, with D perhaps matching TRBD2 (6 bases). V dropped 3 bases and J dropped 2 bases, with 16 bases sitting between them. CDR1 and CDR2 from the germline V gene are SGDLS and YYNGEE. The CDR3 loop spans 16 amino acids. CDR3 residues: CASSARTGVPTDTQYF. CDR3 sequence (DNA): TGTGCCAGCAGCGCCAGGACGGGAGTCCCCACAGATACGCAGTATTTT.

The chain joins TRBV5-6 to TRBJ1-3; 8 nucleotides line up with TRBD1. J lost 4 bases, V lost 3 bases, and 3 bases had no gene match. This CDR3 region has 14 residues. Per germline, CDR1 SGHDT and CDR2 YYEEEE. For the CDR3, the DNA is TGTGCCAGCAGCTGGGACAGGTGGGGAAACACCATATATTTT. It is translated as CASSWDRWGNTIYF.

This clone turned up a few times. The chain carries TRBV9 and TRBJ2-1; 7 bases line up with TRBD1. The CDR3 covers 13 residues. Germline V CDR1 and CDR2: SGDLS, YYNGEE. V gave up 4 bases and J gave up 8 bases; unmatched junction bases: 6. DNA for the CDR3: TGTGCCAGCAGCACAGGGACAGTTGATGAGCAGTTCTTC. Translation gives CASSTGTVDEQFF.

The CDR3 DNA follows: TGTGCCAGCAGCGTAGTTCCTAGCGGGGGGAAAGAGACCCAGTACTTC. Amino acid sequence: CASSVVPSGGKETQYF. The gene calls are TRBV9 and TRBJ2-5, with 11 bases that match TRBD2. The germline gives CDR1 SGDLS, CDR2 YYNGEE. V gave up 0 bases and J gave up 3 bases; unmatched junction bases: 4. CDR3 size: 16 residues.

The chain couples TRBV5-3 to TRBJ2-7; D is unresolved. TRBV5-3 is annotated as an ORF whose role is uncertain. The CDR3 spans 11 residues. Trimming left V 4 bases short and J 6 bases short, with 8 bases between. The CDR3 loop reads CARSAGTEQYF. CDR3 DNA: TGTGCCAGAAGCGCCGGTACCGAGCAGTACTTC.

The chain recombines TRBV2 with TRBJ2-7, with D possibly TRBD1 on 7 matching bases. Germline loops: CDR1 SNHLY, CDR2 FYNNEI. Trimming removed 7 bases from V and 3 bases from J, with 13 bases in between. CDR3 length: 13 residues. CDR3: CASKEGANYEQYF. For the CDR3, the DNA is TGTGCCAGCAAGGAGGGGGCCAACTACGAGCAGTACTTC.

The V gene is TRBV5-4, the J gene TRBJ2-4, with 15 bases that match TRBD2. The CDR3 covers 15 residues. Losses at the gene ends were 0 bases for V and 9 bases for J; bases not matched to a gene: 1. Germline lookup yields CDR1 SGHNT and CDR2 YYREEE (reference sequence). The CDR3 region is CASSLGTSGGAIQYF. CDR3 sequence (DNA): TGTGCCAGCAGCTTGGGGACTAGCGGGGGGGCCATTCAGTACTTC.

This clone was picked up one time. The chain employs TRBV7-2 and TRBJ1-2; 10 positions agree with TRBD1. The CDR3 contains 13 residues. Trimming cost V 5 bases and J 7 bases; bases outside gene matches: 4. Germline V gene lookup returns CDR1 SGHTA and CDR2 FQGNSA. CDR3 in DNA: TGTGCCAGCAGCCCGAGACAGGGGGCTGGCTACACCTTC. Translated: CASSPRQGAGYTF.

CDR3 sequence reads: CASSPNRDEAFF. The CDR3 DNA reads TGCGCCAGCAGCCCTAACCGGGATGAAGCTTTCTTT. The rearrangement uses TRBV5-1 and TRBJ1-1; no definite D call. Germline-derived CDR1 and CDR2 are SGHRS and YFSETQ. The ends were cut back, 4 bases at V and 7 bases at J, with 11 bases in the middle. There are 12 residues in the CDR3.

This CDR3 is CASSERGNTIYF. In DNA form, the CDR3 reads TGTGCCAGCAGTGAAAGGGGGAACACCATATATTTT. The rearrangement joins TRBV25-1 to TRBJ1-3; D perhaps matches TRBD1 (6 bases). This CDR3 region has 12 residues. From germline, CDR1 is MGHDK and CDR2 SYGVNS. V was clipped by 2 bases and J by 7 bases, with 6 bases between them. Full variable domain (missing parts from reference TRBV25-1 and TRBJ1-3): EADIYQTPRYLVIGTGKKITLECSQTMGHDKMYWYQQDPGMELHLIHYSYGVNSTEKGDLSSESTVSRIRTEHFPLTLESARPSHTSQYLCASSERGNTIYFGEGSWLTVV.

The chain has TRBV27 and TRBJ1-5, with D uncertain. Trimming took 0 bases from V and 7 from J, leaving 10 bases between them. The CDR3 totals 14 residues. CDR1 is MNHEY and CDR2 is SMNVEV in the germline V gene (reference sequence). The CDR3 loop reads CASSLSGVGQPQHF. In DNA form, the CDR3 reads TGTGCCAGCAGTTTATCCGGGGTAGGACAGCCCCAGCATTTT.

This clone has more than one count but fewer than ten. The chain recombines TRBV15 with TRBJ2-7, with a possible D match to TRBD2 (5 bases). Between the trimmed V and J ends, which lost 3 bases and 5 bases, there was a span of 11 bases. The CDR3 loop spans 13 amino acids. In germline, CDR1 is LNHNV, CDR2 YYDKDF (reference sequence). CDR3: CATSSSRGDEQYF. Written as DNA, the CDR3 is TGTGCCACCAGCAGTTCCCGGGGTGACGAGCAGTACTTC.

The gene calls are TRBV4-3 and TRBJ2-6; D gene uncertain. Germline V gene data show CDR1 as LGHNA and CDR2 as YSLEER. V gave up 0 bases and J gave up 0 bases, with 9 bases separating them. The CDR3 has 17 residues. The CDR3 loop is CASSQEVGRSGANVLTF. Written as DNA, the CDR3 is TGCGCCAGCAGCCAAGAGGTTGGGCGCTCTGGGGCCAACGTCCTGACTTTC.

The V gene is TRBV2, the J gene TRBJ2-5, with TRBD2 as a possible D gene (7 bases). The CDR3 sequence is 14 residues long. V was trimmed by 1 base and J by 6 bases, leaving 12 bases between them. The germline V gene has CDR1 SNHLY and CDR2 FYNNEI. CDR3 in amino acids: CASSEDGGAKTQYF. For the CDR3, the DNA is TGTGCCAGCAGTGAAGATGGGGGGGCAAAGACCCAGTACTTC.

The rearrangement joins TRBV9 to TRBJ2-1; no clear D. Germline values: CDR1 SGDLS, CDR2 YYNGEE. This CDR3 spans 17 amino acids. The V and J ends lost 0 bases and 9 bases respectively, with 22 bases between them. CDR3 protein: CASSVGPEVISAVEQFF. The CDR3 nucleotides read TGTGCCAGCAGCGTAGGCCCTGAGGTTATCTCGGCGGTTGAGCAGTTCTTC.

The rearrangement links TRBV7-3 to TRBJ2-1, with TRBD2 matching 9 bases. V shed 4 bases, J shed 5 bases, and the junction held 3 bases outside the gene matches. The CDR3 is 14 amino acids. From germline, CDR1 is SGHTA and CDR2 FQGTGA. The CDR3 spells CASSYIAGDNEQFF. CDR3 nucleotides: TGTGCCAGCAGCTACATAGCGGGGGACAATGAGCAGTTCTTC.

This rearrangement joins TRBV7-3 to TRBJ2-3; 8 bases match TRBD2. V lost 2 bases, J lost 3 bases, and 7 bases stayed unmatched. CDR3 length equals 16 residues. Germline CDR1 is SGHTA and CDR2 is FQGTGA. The CDR3 sequence: CASSLWAGGSTDTQYF. The CDR3 bases are TGTGCCAGCAGCTTATGGGCGGGAGGCTCGACAGATACGCAGTATTTT.

This chain links TRBV18 with TRBJ2-2; TRBD1 might be the D (6 bases). V shed 4 bases and J shed 3 bases, with 9 bases lying between them. Germline V lookup: CDR1 KGHSH, CDR2 LQKENI. The CDR3 is 14 residues long. Here the CDR3 DNA reads TGTGCCAGCTCACGGGGGCTCGACACCGGGGAGCTGTTTTTT. It is translated as CASSRGLDTGELFF.

The chain employs TRBV30 and TRBJ2-1; TRBD2 matches at 10 bases. Germline values: CDR1 GTSNPN, CDR2 SVGIG (reference sequence). V lost 2 bases and J lost 12; bases outside the gene matches: 16. The CDR3 spans 16 residues. In nucleotides, the CDR3 is TGTGCCTGGAGTTCACACGGGACTAGCGCTGTACAAGGGCAGTTCTTC. Its translation: CAWSSHGTSAVQGQFF. Drawing the rest from reference TRBV30 and TRBJ2-1, the complete variable domain is SQTIHQWPATLVQPVGSPLSLECTVEGTSNPNLYWYRQAAGRGLQLLFYSVGIGQISSEVPQNLSASRPQDRQFILSSKKLLLSDSGFYLCAWSSHGTSAVQGQFFGPGTRLTVL.

This chain connects TRBV10-2 to TRBJ2-1; 7 positions match TRBD1. The CDR3 extends over 14 amino acids. V dropped 5 bases and J dropped 4; count of bases not matched to a gene: 5. CDR1 is WSHSY and CDR2 is SAAADI in the germline V gene. CDR3 sequence (DNA): TGCGCCAGCAGTCCTCAGGGGGTATACAATGAGCAGTTCTTC. Its protein is CASSPQGVYNEQFF.

This chain connects TRBV25-1 to TRBJ1-2; TRBD1 agrees at 10 bases. Germline V lookup: CDR1 MGHDK, CDR2 SYGVNS. V lost 7 bases to trimming and J lost 1 base; unmatched junction nucleotides: 6. This CDR3 spans 15 amino acids. The CDR3 loop reads CASIDGQGGNYGYTF. The CDR3 DNA follows: TGTGCCAGCATTGACGGACAGGGGGGTAACTATGGCTACACCTTC.

V and J are TRBV4-1 and TRBJ1-1; D uncertain. Germline loops: CDR1 MGHRA, CDR2 YSYEKL. This CDR3 region has 12 residues. Deletions cut 4 bases from V and 1 base from J, with 4 bases between. CDR3 residues: CASSPTNTEAFF. DNA for the CDR3: TGCGCCAGCAGCCCTACGAACACTGAAGCTTTCTTT.

The chain combines TRBV5-6 with TRBJ2-3; D is possibly TRBD1 (6 bases). V was trimmed by 5 bases and J by 3 bases, leaving 19 bases between them. The CDR3 consists of 16 residues. Germline loops: CDR1 SGHDT, CDR2 YYEEEE. DNA for the CDR3: TGTGCCAGCAGTCTAAGACGACAGGCCCGAACAGATACGCAGTATTTT. Amino acid sequence: CASSLRRQARTDTQYF.

This clone was detected once. The chain uses TRBV5-1 and TRBJ2-1, with 9 bases aligning to TRBD1. This CDR3 is built from 16 residues. J gave up 6 bases and V 0 bases, and 7 bases lay outside the gene matches. CDR1 and CDR2 (germline): SGHRS, YFSETQ. The CDR3 is CASSLGVKQGANEQFF. The CDR3, as DNA: TGCGCCAGCAGCTTGGGTGTCAAACAGGGGGCCAATGAGCAGTTCTTC.